The 15 T cell receptor beta chains listed next were all sequenced from one sample in a study of blood T cell repertoires in COVID-19. Profiled with immunoSEQ multiplex PCR; TCRdb holds only in-frame clones, not every one. The table includes around 170,000 clones, more than 70% detected once. Sequencing input: peripheral blood. These receptors were collected from a man aged 45-65 years with active or convalescent COVID-19.

This clone occurred once. The V and J genes are TRBV5-1 and TRBJ2-1, with 13 bases fitting TRBD2. Trimming cost V 3 bases and J 6 bases; bases outside gene matches: 12. The CDR3 extends over 18 amino acids. CDR1 and CDR2 from the germline V gene are SGHRS and YFSETQ. The DNA for the CDR3 is TGCGCCAGCAGCTGGGTCGGGACTAGCGGGGTCTCGGTCAATGAGCAGTTCTTC. Amino acids: CASSWVGTSGVSVNEQFF.

The chain combines TRBV25-1 with TRBJ1-2; 7 nucleotides line up with TRBD1. The CDR3 runs 15 residues. Losses at the gene ends were 2 bases for V and 4 bases for J; bases not matched to a gene: 7. Germline V gives CDR1 MGHDK, CDR2 SYGVNS. CDR3 bases: TGTGCCAGCAGTGAACGCAGGGGGACCGGCTATGGCTACACCTTC. It specifies CASSERRGTGYGYTF.

The chain couples TRBV10-3 to TRBJ2-3; weak D call: TRBD2 (7 bases). Germline values: CDR1 ENHRY, CDR2 SYGVKD. The CDR3 extends over 14 amino acids. Trimming took 7 bases from V and 1 from J, leaving 12 bases between them. The chain's CDR3 is CAIMGGGGTDTQYF. In nucleotides, the CDR3 is TGTGCCATCATGGGGGGGGGCGGCACAGATACGCAGTATTTT.

This clone was seen a few times. This chain links TRBV11-3 with TRBJ1-1; no reliable D call. Germline V gene data show CDR1 as SGHNT and CDR2 as YENEEA. V gave up 0 bases and J gave up 3 bases, with 5 bases separating them. CDR3 size: 13 residues. The CDR3 here is CASSLDGDTEAFF. The CDR3 DNA is TGTGCCAGCAGCTTAGACGGGGACACTGAAGCTTTCTTT.

This rearrangement joins TRBV24-1 to TRBJ1-2, with 10 nucleotides matching TRBD1. The length of the CDR3 is 17 residues. V was pared by 4 bases and J by 4 bases, with 11 bases of the junction left unmatched. CDR1 and CDR2 (germline): KGHDR, SFDVKD. The CDR3 DNA sequence: TGTGCCACCAGTGACTCTCACGACAGGGGGCGACCCTATGGCTACACCTTC. This encodes CATSDSHDRGRPYGYTF.

This clone appeared once. The V and J genes are TRBV4-2 and TRBJ2-1; the D gene is possibly TRBD2 (5 bases). Germline assignment: CDR1 LGHNA and CDR2 YNFKEQ. This CDR3 is built from 13 residues. With 6 bases removed from V and 9 bases from J, the gap between germline ends came to 15 bases. The chain's CDR3 is CASSSFASREQFF. Here the CDR3 DNA reads TGTGCCAGCAGTTCGTTCGCTAGCCGTGAGCAGTTCTTC.

The rearrangement uses TRBV9 and TRBJ2-3; 7 bases match TRBD2. In germline, CDR1 is SGDLS, CDR2 YYNGEE. V gave up 0 bases and J gave up 10 bases; unmatched junction bases: 5. This CDR3 comprises 13 residues. CDR3 loop: CASSVASGIAQYF. CDR3 nucleotide sequence: TGTGCCAGCAGCGTAGCCAGCGGGATTGCGCAGTATTTT.

The rearrangement uses TRBV29-1 and TRBJ2-7, with D tentatively TRBD1 (5 bases). The CDR3 contains 12 residues. Between the trimmed V and J ends, which lost 4 bases and 6 bases, there was a span of 13 bases. The germline V gene has CDR1 SQVTM and CDR2 ANQGSEA. The CDR3 loop reads CSVAFRGTEQYF. CDR3 in DNA: TGCAGCGTTGCGTTTAGGGGAACCGAGCAGTACTTC.

The CDR3 protein is CASSSLAGGPEQYF. The CDR3 nucleotides are TGTGCCAGCAGCTCCCTAGCGGGAGGGCCCGAGCAGTACTTC. This chain connects TRBV11-1 to TRBJ2-7; 12 positions match TRBD2. V shed 4 bases, J shed 6 bases, and the junction held 4 bases outside the gene matches. Germline V gives CDR1 SGHAT, CDR2 FQDESV (reference sequence). The CDR3 runs to 14 residues.

The CDR3, as DNA: TGCAGCGTTGAAGGGCTTAACTATGGCTACACCTTC. This encodes CSVEGLNYGYTF. The gene calls are TRBV29-1 and TRBJ1-2; D gene uncertain. V gave up 1 base and J gave up 1 base, with 4 bases separating them. The germline V gene has CDR1 SQVTM and CDR2 ANQGSEA. The CDR3 has 12 residues.

This chain links TRBV6-1 with TRBJ1-3; 11 positions agree with TRBD1. The CDR3 totals 16 residues. The V segment lost 2 bases and the J segment 7 bases; nucleotides outside the gene matches: 7. Germline CDR1 is MNHNS and CDR2 is SASEGT. The CDR3 sequence is CASSERDRGTFNTIYF. The CDR3 DNA follows: TGTGCCAGCAGTGAACGGGACAGGGGGACGTTTAACACCATATATTTT.

This chain links TRBV29-1 with TRBJ1-1, with no clear D. The CDR3 is made up of 12 amino acids. The V gene's germline CDR1 is SQVTM and CDR2 ANQGSEA. Trimming removed 3 bases from V and 8 bases from J, with 13 bases in between. The CDR3 DNA reads TGCAGCGTTGATTCGGGGTACAGAGAAGCTTTCTTT. It is translated as CSVDSGYREAFF.

This rearrangement joins TRBV5-5 to TRBJ1-1, with 7 bases fitting TRBD1. The CDR3 contains 13 residues. With V trimmed by 4 bases and J by 5 bases, 5 bases remained unmatched. Germline V gene sequence: CDR1 SGHKS, CDR2 YYEKEE (reference sequence). The CDR3 DNA is TGTGCCAGCAGCCCCAGACAGGGAACTGAAGCTTTCTTT. Translating it yields CASSPRQGTEAFF.

This chain links TRBV6-5 with TRBJ2-1; 8 bases are a match to TRBD2. This CDR3 spans 14 amino acids. V gave up 4 bases and J gave up 4 bases; unmatched junction bases: 3. Germline-derived CDR1 and CDR2 are MNHEY and SVGAGI. The CDR3 DNA is TGTGCCAGCAGTTTAGCGGGGTCTTACAATGAGCAGTTCTTC. Its protein is CASSLAGSYNEQFF.

The rearrangement joins TRBV7-9 to TRBJ2-7, with TRBD2 identical over 7 bases. The CDR3 runs to 15 residues. Germline loops: CDR1 SEHNR, CDR2 FQNEAQ (reference sequence). Trimming at V came to 5 bases and at J to 3 bases, leaving 10 bases not matched to a gene. For the CDR3, the DNA is TGTGCCAGCAGCCCGGGGGGAGGGGCCAACTACGAGCAGTACTTC. Protein product: CASSPGGGANYEQYF.